The rows below give T cell receptor beta chains drawn from one sample of a study of early T cells in non-severe SARS-CoV-2 infection. MiXCR, applied by TCRdb to the 5' RACE reads, yields one record per CDR3 protein. Here the sample spans 85,000 to 95,000 distinct CDR3 sequences, approximately 15% being singletons. What was sequenced was whole blood. These receptor sequences come from an adult who was a healthcare worker with PCR-confirmed SARS-CoV-2 infection or an uninfected control (not recorded which). The CDR3 runs from the conserved cysteine through the conserved F or W. Each record gives: D gene, clone size, J gene, CDR3 length, V gene, CDR3 protein, CDR3 DNA. A D gene is named only where the DNA matches it firmly. Size is stated for part of the rows, as once, few or many counts, or as a class when the clone is expanded.

. | many | TRBJ2-2 | 13 | TRBV9 | CASSALGTGELFF | TGTGCCAGCAGCGCCCTAGGTACCGGGGAGCTGTTTTTT
. | . | TRBJ2-4 | 15 | TRBV10-3 | CAISESSRAKNIQYF | TGTGCCATCAGTGAGTCGTCCAGGGCCAAAAACATTCAGTACTTC
TRBD2 | few | TRBJ2-5 | 18 | TRBV7-2 | CASSFSSGLAGGEATQYF | TGTGCCAGCAGCTTCTCCTCGGGACTAGCGGGGGGTGAGGCGACCCAGTACTTC
TRBD2 | . | TRBJ2-1 | 17 | TRBV20-1 | CSARASGGVSSYNEQFF | TGCAGTGCTAGGGCTAGCGGGGGGGTAAGCTCCTACAATGAGCAGTTCTTC
. | . | TRBJ2-5 | 13 | TRBV7-2 | CASSSRRQETQYF | TGTGCCAGCAGCTCTCGGAGACAAGAGACCCAGTACTTC
. | few | TRBJ2-4 | 13 | TRBV30 | CAWSVLRENIQYF | TGTGCCTGGAGTGTACTACGTGAAAACATTCAGTACTTC
. | few | TRBJ1-1 | 14 | TRBV5-5 | CASTGLLMSTEAFF | TGTGCCAGCACGGGACTCCTCATGTCCACTGAAGCTTTCTTT
. | few | TRBJ2-3 | 13 | TRBV12-3/TRBV12-4 | CASRGGDTDTQYF | TGTGCCAGCCGGGGCGGGGACACAGATACGCAGTATTTT
TRBD1 | many | TRBJ1-4 | 14 | TRBV5-1 | CASSGGGVDEKLFF | TGCGCCAGCAGCGGAGGGGGCGTTGACGAAAAACTGTTTTTT
. | . | TRBJ2-3 | 16 | TRBV9 | CASSPPLGGYTDTQYF | TGTGCCAGCAGCCCCCCCCTGGGTGGCTACACAGATACGCAGTATTTT
. | many | TRBJ1-5 | 14 | TRBV27 | CASSLGGNNQPQHF | TGTGCCAGCAGTTTAGGGGGTAACAATCAGCCCCAGCATTTT
TRBD1 | once | TRBJ2-5 | 12 | TRBV10-3 | CAAGTGGETQYF | TGTGCCGCTGGGACAGGGGGCGAGACCCAGTACTTC
TRBD1 | . | TRBJ2-1 | 15 | TRBV4-1 | CGSSQGGTGHNEQFF | TGCGGCAGCAGCCAAGGAGGGACAGGTCACAATGAGCAGTTCTTC
TRBD2 | . | TRBJ2-1 | 17 | TRBV5-1 | CASSRDLTSGGLYEQFF | TGCGCCAGCAGCCGGGATTTGACTAGCGGGGGATTGTATGAGCAGTTCTTC
TRBD2 | many | TRBJ2-3 | 15 | TRBV29-1 | CSVIPLLAGSDTQYF | TGCAGCGTTATCCCCCTACTAGCGGGGTCAGATACGCAGTATTTT
. | few | TRBJ1-5 | 14 | TRBV9 | CASSVSDQYQPQHF | TGTGCCAGCAGCGTGTCGGACCAATATCAGCCCCAGCATTTT
. | few | TRBJ2-5 | 18 | TRBV7-6 | CASSPRRVGVKPGETQYF | TGTGCCAGCAGCCCTAGACGTGTGGGAGTCAAGCCAGGAGAGACCCAGTACTTC
TRBD2 | few | TRBJ2-3 | 18 | TRBV5-6 | CASRTGLAGGPSTDTQYF | TGTGCCAGCAGGACGGGACTAGCGGGGGGGCCCAGCACAGATACGCAGTATTTT
TRBD1 | few | TRBJ1-5 | 13 | TRBV20-1 | CSARQGVGQPQHF | TGCAGTGCTAGACAGGGGGTTGGTCAGCCCCAGCATTTT
. | many | TRBJ1-1 | 13 | TRBV12-3/TRBV12-4 | CASSFGPGRRAFF | TGTGCCAGCAGTTTCGGACCCGGCCGTCGGGCTTTCTTT
. | few | TRBJ2-6 | 13 | TRBV29-1 | CSAGDSGANVLTF | TGCAGCGCGGGGGACTCTGGGGCCAACGTCCTGACTTTC
. | . | TRBJ2-3 | 15 | TRBV15 | CATSRDFGTPDTQYF | TGTGCCACCAGCAGAGATTTTGGAACCCCTGATACGCAGTATTTT
TRBD1 | few | TRBJ1-1 | 16 | TRBV20-1 | CSAREAVRDRGTEAFF | TGCAGTGCTAGAGAGGCCGTGCGGGACAGGGGCACTGAAGCTTTCTTT
TRBD2 | few | TRBJ2-2 | 16 | TRBV7-3 | CASSSGKLAETGELFF | TGTGCCAGCAGCTCCGGCAAGCTAGCGGAGACCGGGGAGCTGTTTTTT
. | . | TRBJ2-3 | 14 | TRBV25-1 | CASSEGLSTDTQYF | TGTGCCAGCAGTGAGGGACTTAGCACAGATACGCAGTATTTT
TRBD1 | many | TRBJ1-2 | 15 | TRBV18 | CASSPWTGSNYGYTF | TGTGCCAGCTCACCCTGGACAGGGTCGAACTATGGCTACACCTTC
. | few | TRBJ2-1 | 15 | TRBV24-1 | CATSDPGRVPEEQFF | TGTGCCACCAGTGACCCAGGACGGGTCCCGGAGGAGCAGTTCTTC
TRBD2 | . | TRBJ2-1 | 14 | TRBV6-2/TRBV6-3 | CASWRGGSYNEQFF | TGTGCCAGCTGGCGGGGGGGTTCCTACAATGAGCAGTTCTTC
. | many | TRBJ2-2 | 13 | TRBV20-1 | CSARGTGTGELFF | TGCAGTGCTAGGGGCACGGGTACCGGGGAGCTGTTTTTT
. | few | TRBJ2-5 | 18 | TRBV11-1 | CASSPRSGVLAEKETQYF | TGTGCCAGCAGCCCGCGTAGTGGGGTACTAGCAGAAAAAGAGACCCAGTACTTC
. | few | TRBJ2-1 | 15 | TRBV7-2 | CASSHLGVTYNEQFF | TGTGCCAGCAGCCACCTTGGGGTGACCTACAATGAGCAGTTCTTC
TRBD1 | . | TRBJ1-4 | 15 | TRBV3-1 | CASSQEGTGDEKLFF | TGTGCCAGCAGCCAAGAGGGGACAGGGGATGAAAAACTGTTTTTT
. | many | TRBJ1-1 | 13 | TRBV7-9 | CAVRRTANTEAFF | TGTGCCGTCCGTAGGACAGCAAACACTGAAGCTTTCTTT
. | few | TRBJ1-4 | 15 | TRBV6-6 | CASSSHRVGHEKLFF | TGTGCCAGCAGTTCACACAGGGTCGGCCATGAAAAACTGTTTTTT
. | few | TRBJ1-1 | 18 | TRBV4-1 | CASSHSSTPGVRAGEAFF | TGCGCCAGCAGCCACTCATCTACTCCCGGGGTAAGGGCAGGTGAAGCTTTCTTT
TRBD2 | few | TRBJ2-3 | 19 | TRBV12-3/TRBV12-4 | CASSPDLGLAGGPTDTQYF | TGTGCCAGCAGTCCAGACCTGGGACTAGCGGGGGGGCCGACAGATACGCAGTATTTT
TRBD1 | many | TRBJ2-3 | 17 | TRBV3-1 | CASSPRTGGFGTDTQYF | TGTGCCAGCAGCCCACGCACAGGGGGGTTCGGCACAGATACGCAGTATTTT
. | . | TRBJ1-1 | 14 | TRBV18 | CASSPTLSNTEAFF | TGTGCCAGCTCACCAACGCTCTCAAACACTGAAGCTTTCTTT
TRBD1 | many | TRBJ2-1 | 15 | TRBV10-3 | CAISESGRGPYEQFF | TGTGCCATCAGTGAGTCGGGCAGGGGGCCGTATGAGCAGTTCTTC
. | few | TRBJ1-2 | 12 | TRBV29-1 | CSVAGADYGYTF | TGCAGCGTTGCGGGGGCGGATTATGGCTACACCTTC
. | few | TRBJ2-3 | 13 | TRBV24-1 | CATSVTGTDTQYF | TGTGCCACCAGTGTGACGGGAACAGATACGCAGTATTTT
. | few | TRBJ1-1 | 13 | TRBV19 | CASSWQGGTEAFF | TGTGCCAGTAGTTGGCAGGGAGGTACTGAAGCTTTCTTT
. | few | TRBJ2-1 | 14 | TRBV5-1 | CASIRGAPYNEQFF | TGCGCCAGCATTAGGGGGGCGCCCTACAATGAGCAGTTCTTC
. | once | TRBJ2-2 | 13 | TRBV29-1 | CSVRQSNTGELFF | TGCAGCGTTCGACAGTCGAACACCGGGGAGCTGTTTTTT
. | many | TRBJ2-4 | 16 | TRBV12-3/TRBV12-4 | CASSSVAVEPKNIQYF | TGTGCCAGCAGTTCTGTTGCCGTGGAGCCCAAAAACATTCAGTACTTC
. | few | TRBJ1-3 | 15 | TRBV5-1 | CASSPDVLSGNTIYF | TGCGCCAGCAGCCCGGACGTACTCTCTGGAAACACCATATATTTT
TRBD1 | . | TRBJ1-4 | 15 | TRBV29-1 | CSAVKPGQGREKLFF | TGCAGCGCCGTCAAACCGGGACAGGGTCGTGAAAAACTGTTTTTT
TRBD2 | . | TRBJ2-4 | 18 | TRBV4-2 | CASSQEGYQRGPADIQYF | TGTGCCAGCAGCCAAGAGGGATACCAGCGGGGGCCCGCAGACATTCAGTACTTC
. | . | TRBJ1-4 | 15 | TRBV2 | CASSDGGATNEKLFF | TGTGCCAGCAGTGATGGGGGAGCCACTAATGAAAAACTGTTTTTT
. | few | TRBJ2-5 | 14 | TRBV6-6 | CASTHRVPEETQYF | TGTGCCAGCACCCACAGGGTCCCGGAAGAGACCCAGTACTTC